This T cell receptor (beta chain) was sequenced in a study of blood T cell repertoires in COVID-19. Clones were sequenced by immunoSEQ multiplex PCR, and TCRdb holds only the in-frame ones, with some missing. The table includes about 120,000 clones, about nine tenths detected once. The receptor was derived from a woman between 70 and 85 years old with acute or convalescent COVID-19. Sequences were obtained from peripheral blood.

CDR3 amino acids: CASSPPEGTSSYNEQFF. The CDR3, as DNA: TGTGCCAGCTCACCACCGGAGGGGACCTCCTCCTACAATGAGCAGTTCTTC. The V gene is TRBV18, the J gene TRBJ2-1; weak D call: TRBD2 (6 bases). Trimming stripped 0 bases from V and 0 bases from J, with 12 bases between. The CDR3 covers 17 residues. Germline loops: CDR1 KGHSH, CDR2 LQKENI.